One and the same sample provided the 21 T cell receptor beta chains below, sequenced in a study of T cells in Graves' hyperthyroidism and ophthalmopathy. The TCR beta CDR3 regions underwent amplification using RNA transcripts as the source. The HTBI primer set drove a first-round RT-PCR of the TCR CDR3. From the multiplex PCR reads, TCRdb called clonotypes with MiXCR, one entry per CDR3 protein. Among 600,000 to 750,000 distinct CDR3 sequences, roughly 17% were seen once, and the ten largest hold about a sixth. The specimen sequenced was blood. These TCRs come from a man aged 50-60 years with Graves' hyperthyroidism.

This clonotype showed up many times. The chain uses TRBV11-2 and TRBJ1-1; D uncertain. Germline CDR1 is SGHAT and CDR2 is FQNNGV. This CDR3 contains 14 residues. Trimming removed 3 bases at V and 8 bases at J, with 16 bases between. CDR3 nucleotides: TGTGCCAGCAGCTTGAGCGGTGAGACGGAGGAAGCTTTCTTT. Protein sequence: CASSLSGETEEAFF.

CDR3 sequence: CASSVQKESSYNSPLHF. The DNA for the CDR3 is TGCGCCAGCAGCGTCCAGAAAGAAAGCTCCTATAATTCACCCCTCCACTTT. The chain couples TRBV4-1 to TRBJ1-6, with unresolved D. V was cut by 5 bases and J by 0 bases, with 14 bases left in between. This CDR3 has 17 amino acids. Germline V gene lookup returns CDR1 MGHRA and CDR2 YSYEKL.

This chain joins TRBV7-9 and TRBJ2-7; 8 bases are shared with TRBD1. CDR1 and CDR2 from the germline V gene are SEHNR and FQNEAQ (reference sequence). The V segment lost 3 bases and the J segment 5 bases; nucleotides outside the gene matches: 3. The CDR3 has 13 amino acids. The CDR3 DNA sequence: TGTGCCAGCAGCTTGGACAGGGCGGACGAGCAGTACTTC. Translated, it gives CASSLDRADEQYF.

The gene calls are TRBV29-1 and TRBJ2-7; TRBD1 is a possible D gene (6 bases). V was pared by 4 bases and J by 4 bases, with 11 bases between. This CDR3 spans 12 amino acids. CDR1 SQVTM and CDR2 ANQGSEA come from the germline V gene. The CDR3 DNA is TGCAGCGTTGGATCAGGGGTTTACGAGCAGTACTTC. Translated, it gives CSVGSGVYEQYF.

This clonotype came up many times. The chain has TRBV6-5 and TRBJ1-5; no clear D. CDR3 length equals 15 residues. Germline CDR1 and CDR2: MNHEY and SVGAGI. V lost 0 bases, J lost 0 bases, and 6 bases lay in between. CDR3 protein: CASSYSYSSNQPQHF. The CDR3 region has the DNA TGTGCCAGCAGTTACTCTTACAGTAGCAATCAGCCCCAGCATTTT.

This clonotype showed up just a few times. The chain links TRBV6-2 or TRBV6-3 to TRBJ2-3, with D possibly matching TRBD1 (6 bases). This CDR3 is 12 amino acids long. The V end lost 5 bases, the J end lost 3 bases, and 6 bases lay between the germline ends. In germline, CDR1 is MNHEY, CDR2 SVGEGT. The CDR3 nucleotides are TGTGCCAGCAGTGGACAGACAGATACGCAGTATTTT. Translating it yields CASSGQTDTQYF.

There are many counts of this clonotype. CDR3 in DNA: TGTGCCAGCAGTTTATGGGCCGGGGCCGAGCAGTACTTC. Its protein product is CASSLWAGAEQYF. The chain couples TRBV27 to TRBJ2-7; D could derive from TRBD1 or TRBD2 (5 bases each). With 1 base removed from V and 6 bases from J, the gap between germline ends came to 10 bases. The CDR3 contains 13 residues. The germline V gene has CDR1 MNHEY and CDR2 SMNVEV (reference sequence).

This clonotype came up a few times. This sequence joins TRBV28 and TRBJ1-5, with a possible D match to TRBD1 (5 bases). V was cut by 6 bases and J by 7 bases, with 13 bases left in between. The germline V gene encodes CDR1 MDHEN and CDR2 SYDVKM. The CDR3 sequence is 13 residues long. The CDR3 DNA is TGTGCCAGCAGACCGAGAAAGGGGCAGCCCCAGCATTTT. Its translation: CASRPRKGQPQHF. Based on the CDR3 plus reference TRBV28 and TRBJ1-5, the full variable domain is DVKVTQSSRYLVKRTGEKVFLECVQDMDHENMFWYRQDPGLGLRLIYFSYDVKMKEKGDIPEGYSVSREKKERFSLILESASTNQTSMYLCASRPRKGQPQHFGDGTRLSIL.

The chain combines TRBV19 with TRBJ1-5; 8 nucleotides align to TRBD1. Germline CDR1 reads LNHDA; CDR2 reads SQIVND (reference sequence). V shed 3 bases and J 11 bases; nucleotides not matched to a gene: 15. This CDR3 has 16 residues. CDR3 amino acids: CASSIGPGGATLTQHF. Written as DNA, the CDR3 is TGTGCCAGTAGTATTGGGCCAGGGGGCGCGACGTTGACCCAGCATTTT.

The gene calls are TRBV2 and TRBJ1-6; D is perhaps TRBD1 (6 bases). There are 16 residues in the CDR3. The germline V gene has CDR1 SNHLY and CDR2 FYNNEI. Between the trimmed V and J ends, which lost 2 bases and 9 bases, there was a span of 17 bases. The DNA of the CDR3 is TGTGCCAGCAGTGAATGGCCGGGGGCCAACGGTTCACCCCTCCACTTT. This sequence encodes CASSEWPGANGSPLHF.

A few counts support this clonotype. This chain connects TRBV20-1 to TRBJ1-1, with TRBD1 matching 9 bases. With 5 bases clipped from V and 7 bases from J, the junction kept 8 bases outside the gene matches. This CDR3 region has 13 residues. Germline V gene data show CDR1 as DFQATT and CDR2 as SNEGSKA (reference sequence). The CDR3 sequence: CSALTGGAYEAFF. As DNA, the CDR3 is TGCAGTGCTCTAACAGGGGGCGCTTATGAAGCTTTCTTT.

CDR3 nucleotides: TGCAGTGCTAGCGGGACGCTCTCCTACGAGCAGTACTTC. Translated: CSASGTLSYEQYF. The genes are TRBV20-1 and TRBJ2-7; D tentatively fits TRBD1 or TRBD2 (5 bases each). The ends were cut back, 3 bases at V and 0 bases at J, with 9 bases in the middle. The germline CDR1 and CDR2 sequences are DFQATT and SNEGSKA (reference sequence). The CDR3 is made up of 13 amino acids.

The V call is TRBV15, the J call TRBJ2-1, with a tentative D call TRBD1 (6 bases). V was cut by 1 base and J by 3 bases, with 10 bases left in between. The V gene's germline CDR1 is LNHNV and CDR2 YYDKDF (reference sequence). This CDR3 has 15 amino acids. The CDR3 sequence: CATSRAQGIYNEQFF. In DNA, the CDR3 is TGTGCCACCAGCAGAGCACAGGGAATCTACAATGAGCAGTTCTTC.

This clonotype was seen at least ten times. The chain couples TRBV6-5 to TRBJ1-1, with a weak D call TRBD1 (5 bases). Germline V gives CDR1 MNHEY, CDR2 SVGAGI. Trimming took off 2 bases at V and 1 base at J, with 8 bases between the two ends. The CDR3 has 14 residues. Here the CDR3 reads CASSYDSWNTEAFF. The CDR3 DNA reads TGTGCCAGCAGTTACGACAGTTGGAACACTGAAGCTTTCTTT.

This clonotype appeared a few times. The chain links TRBV4-1 to TRBJ1-6; 8 positions agree with TRBD1. This CDR3 has 14 residues. The germline gives CDR1 MGHRA, CDR2 YSYEKL. V shed 7 bases and J 10 bases; nucleotides not matched to a gene: 9. The chain's CDR3 is CASTTGERSSPLHF. The CDR3 nucleotides read TGCGCCAGCACGACAGGGGAAAGGAGCTCACCCCTCCACTTT.

The chain employs TRBV19 and TRBJ1-5, with D unresolved. CDR1 and CDR2 (germline): LNHDA, SQIVND (reference sequence). The CDR3 covers 15 residues. Trimming shortened V by 7 bases and J by 0 bases, and 13 bases separated the two germline ends. CDR3 nucleotide sequence: TGTGCCAGTACCGATGACGGAAATAGCAATCAGCCCCAGCATTTT. Protein sequence: CASTDDGNSNQPQHF.

V usage is TRBV5-1 and J usage is TRBJ2-3, with TRBD2 identical over 15 bases. With 0 bases clipped from V and 3 bases from J, the junction kept 5 bases outside the gene matches. Germline lookup yields CDR1 SGHRS and CDR2 YFSETQ. The CDR3 is 18 amino acids. This CDR3 is CASSLGYGTSGRTDTQYF. DNA for the CDR3: TGCGCCAGCAGCTTGGGCTATGGGACTAGCGGGAGGACAGATACGCAGTATTTT.

Turning to this clonotype: It may be a read error: a sequence one base away is much more abundant. V gene TRBV27 combines with J gene TRBJ1-1; 8 bases fit TRBD1. With 11 bases clipped from V and 4 bases from J, the junction kept 9 bases outside the gene matches. This CDR3 is built from 13 residues. Germline V lookup: CDR1 MNHEY, CDR2 SMNVEV (reference sequence). For the CDR3, the DNA is TGTGCCGGCCTTGACAGGGGAAGCACTGAAGCTTTCTTT. Translated: CAGLDRGSTEAFF.

This chain connects TRBV18 to TRBJ1-5, with D maybe TRBD1 (5 bases). Germline V CDR1 and CDR2: KGHSH, LQKENI. Trimming removed 1 base from V and 9 bases from J, with 25 bases in between. The CDR3 loop spans 18 amino acids. In DNA, the CDR3 is TGTGCCAGCTCACCACAGAATACCGGACCGGGGGTGGGGTCGCCCCAGCATTTT. This codes for CASSPQNTGPGVGSPQHF. The whole variable domain, remainder taken from reference TRBV18 and TRBJ1-5, is NAGVMQNPRHLVRRRGQEARLRCSPMKGHSHVYWYRQLPEEGLKFMVYLQKENIIDESGMPKERFSAEFPKEGPSILRIQQVVRGDSAAYFCASSPQNTGPGVGSPQHFGDGTRLSIL.

This clonotype occurred many times. The J gene is TRBJ1-1, the V gene TRBV28; D remains ambiguous. CDR1 is MDHEN, CDR2 SYDVKM, per germline. V lost 8 bases, J lost 1 base, and 5 bases lay in between. This CDR3 region has 11 residues. CDR3 sequence: CASLGNTEAFF. As DNA, the CDR3 is TGTGCCAGCTTGGGGAACACTGAAGCTTTCTTT.

This clonotype was detected a few times. The rearrangement uses TRBV10-1 and TRBJ2-1, with 14 bases aligning to TRBD2. The germline gives CDR1 WNHNN, CDR2 SYGVQD (reference sequence). V gave up 3 bases and J gave up 8 bases; unmatched junction bases: 3. The CDR3 is made up of 15 amino acids. The CDR3 nucleotides read TGCGCCAGCAGTGATGGGACTAGCGGGAGCGATGAGCAGTTCTTC. Translated, it gives CASSDGTSGSDEQFF.